The 14 T cell receptor beta chains in this list originate from one sample, sequenced in a study of OX40 agonist ivuxolimab in advanced cancers. The data were produced by immunoSEQ multiplex PCR, yet TCRdb's version contains in-frame clones alone and is incomplete. The profile shows around 58,000 clones, almost 95% of them singletons. Sequenced material: CD4+ or CD8+ T cells sorted from blood, taken in a trial of the OX40 agonist ivuxolimab. The receptors were sampled from an adult with an advanced solid tumor such as melanoma, head and neck, liver or kidney cancer.

The genes are TRBV6-5 and TRBJ2-2; D may be TRBD1 or TRBD2 (5 bases each). V dropped 2 bases and J dropped 7 bases, with 14 bases sitting between them. The CDR3 has 15 amino acids. CDR1 and CDR2 (germline): MNHEY, SVGAGI. CDR3 sequence reads: CASSYALSGGGELFF. The CDR3 bases are TGTGCCAGCAGTTACGCCCTCAGTGGGGGCGGGGAGCTGTTTTTT.

The rearrangement links TRBV19 to TRBJ1-5, with 9 bases matching TRBD1. The germline CDR1 and CDR2 sequences are LNHDA and SQIVND (reference sequence). Germline trimming cut 6 bases from V and 7 bases from J; bases unmatched to any gene: 10. The CDR3 is made up of 15 amino acids. In DNA, the CDR3 is TGTGCCAGTAGCCGGAAGGGACAGGGTTGGCAGCCCCAGCATTTT. Residues: CASSRKGQGWQPQHF.

J is TRBJ2-1 and V is TRBV7-2; possibly TRBD1 for D (6 bases). This CDR3 is 14 amino acids long. The V end was cut by 3 bases, the J end by 10 bases, with 16 bases between. Germline-derived CDR1 and CDR2 are SGHTA and FQGNSA. CDR3 in DNA: TGTGCCAGCAGCTTGCTGGGGGCTTCAGGCGAGCAGTTCTTC. Its translation is CASSLLGASGEQFF.

Turning to this clone: No DNA is shown, since the ends of the CDR3 on it are uncertain; the CDR3 is the one TCRdb lists. V and J are TRBV21-1 and TRBJ2-6; TRBD1, the D gene given by the table, was not confirmed from the DNA. TRBV21-1 is annotated as a pseudogene. The CDR3 extends over 18 residues, inclusive of both ends. The CDR3 loop is CASSKWGLGASGANVLTF.

Comments on this clone: An end of the junction does not agree with germline; a read error may underlie this. J is TRBJ2-7 and V is TRBV2, with 13 nucleotides matching TRBD2. The CDR3 is 13 residues long. Germline V CDR1 and CDR2: SNHLY, FYNNEI. The CDR3 here is CASSEEGLAGLFF. CDR3 nucleotides: TGTGCCAGCAGTGAGGAGGGACTAGCGGGACTTTTCTTC.

The chain links TRBV4-2 to TRBJ2-7, with 8 bases aligning to TRBD2. The V segment lost 1 base and the J segment 2 bases; nucleotides outside the gene matches: 4. Germline assignment: CDR1 LGHNA and CDR2 YNFKEQ. The CDR3 runs to 15 residues. CDR3 sequence reads: CASSQVDSGTYEQYF. CDR3 in DNA: TGTGCCAGCAGCCAAGTTGATAGCGGGACCTACGAGCAGTACTTC.

The gene calls are TRBV5-1 and TRBJ1-2, with unresolved D. The V end was cut by 1 base, the J end by 2 bases, with 6 bases between. This CDR3 has 13 amino acids. Germline V gene lookup returns CDR1 SGHRS and CDR2 YFSETQ. The CDR3 loop is CASSLHANYGYTF. In DNA form, the CDR3 reads TGCGCCAGCAGCTTGCATGCGAACTATGGCTACACCTTC.

This chain links TRBV11-2 with TRBJ2-3, with no clear D. Germline V gene data show CDR1 as SGHAT and CDR2 as FQNNGV. The CDR3 extends over 12 amino acids. Trimming cost V 1 base and J 9 bases, with 8 bases left between them. The CDR3 nucleotides are TGTGCCAGCAGCTTAGCTTCCCAAACGCAGTATTTT. Translated: CASSLASQTQYF.

CDR3 region: CASSPGGGSGYEQYF. CDR3 nucleotides: TGTGCCAGCAGCCCCGGTGGAGGGAGTGGGTACGAGCAGTACTTC. This sequence joins TRBV9 and TRBJ2-7; tentative D call: TRBD2 (6 bases). This CDR3 region has 15 residues. The ends were cut back, 4 bases at V and 4 bases at J, with 18 bases in the middle. CDR1 is SGDLS and CDR2 is YYNGEE in the germline V gene.

This chain links TRBV2 with TRBJ2-5; D unresolved. The length of the CDR3 is 14 residues. V gave up 3 bases and J gave up 2 bases, with 10 bases separating them. Germline V gene sequence: CDR1 SNHLY, CDR2 FYNNEI. The CDR3: CASSDLHGQETQYF. CDR3 DNA: TGTGCCAGCAGTGATCTTCACGGGCAAGAGACCCAGTACTTC. Supplemented by reference TRBV2 and TRBJ2-5, the full variable domain reads EPEVTQTPSHQVTQMGQEVILRCVPISNHLYFYWYRQILGQKVEFLVSFYNNEISEKSEIFDDQFSVERPDGSNFTLKIRSTKLEDSAMYFCASSDLHGQETQYFGPGTRLLVL.

The chain carries TRBV27 and TRBJ2-7; tentative D call: TRBD1 (5 bases). V dropped 1 base and J dropped 3 bases, with 13 bases sitting between them. The germline V gene encodes CDR1 MNHEY and CDR2 SMNVEV (reference sequence). The CDR3 length is 15 residues. CDR3 bases: TGTGCCAGCAGTTTATTTTTGGGGCAGAGCTACGAGCAGTACTTC. Protein product: CASSLFLGQSYEQYF.

The chain links TRBV6-5 to TRBJ1-2; a weak D match, TRBD1 (5 bases). The germline gives CDR1 MNHEY, CDR2 SVGAGI. This CDR3 is 12 amino acids long. V gave up 6 bases and J gave up 10 bases, with 15 bases separating them. The CDR3 protein is CASSPGPRDYTF. As DNA, the CDR3 is TGTGCCAGCAGCCCCGGGCCCAGGGACTACACCTTC.

J is TRBJ1-4 and V is TRBV9; 10 bases line up with TRBD1. V trimming: 3 bases; J trimming: 9 bases; junction bases outside the gene matches: 5. The CDR3 is made up of 14 amino acids. CDR1 is SGDLS, CDR2 YYNGEE, per germline. Here the CDR3 DNA reads TGTGCCAGCAGCGGACAGGGGGCGTACAAAAAACTGTTTTTT. It translates to CASSGQGAYKKLFF.

The genes are TRBV4-3 and TRBJ2-2; 13 nucleotides agree with TRBD2. Germline V lookup: CDR1 LGHNA, CDR2 YSLEER. The V segment lost 1 base and the J segment 5 bases; nucleotides outside the gene matches: 4. CDR3 size: 17 residues. The CDR3 DNA reads as TGCGCCAGCAGCCAAGGGTGGACTAGCGGGAGAACCGGGGAGCTGTTTTTT. Translated, it gives CASSQGWTSGRTGELFF.